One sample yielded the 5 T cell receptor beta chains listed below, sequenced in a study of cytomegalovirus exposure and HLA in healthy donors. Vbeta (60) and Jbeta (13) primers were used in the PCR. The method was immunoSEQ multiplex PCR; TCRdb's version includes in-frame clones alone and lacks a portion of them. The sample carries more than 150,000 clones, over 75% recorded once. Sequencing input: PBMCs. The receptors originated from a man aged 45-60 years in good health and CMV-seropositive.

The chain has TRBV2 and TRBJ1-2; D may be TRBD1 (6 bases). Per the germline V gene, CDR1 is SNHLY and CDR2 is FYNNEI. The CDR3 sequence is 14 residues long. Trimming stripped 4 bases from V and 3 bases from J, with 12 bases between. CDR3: CASSGEGVDYGYTF. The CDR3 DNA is TGTGCCAGCAGTGGGGAGGGGGTGGACTATGGCTACACCTTC.

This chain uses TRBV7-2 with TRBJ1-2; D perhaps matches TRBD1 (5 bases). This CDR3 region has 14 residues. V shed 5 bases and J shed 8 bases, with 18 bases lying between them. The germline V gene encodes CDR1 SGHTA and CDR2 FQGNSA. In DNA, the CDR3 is TGTGCCAGCAGCCCTCCACGGGCGGGGGAGGGCTACACCTTC. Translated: CASSPPRAGEGYTF.

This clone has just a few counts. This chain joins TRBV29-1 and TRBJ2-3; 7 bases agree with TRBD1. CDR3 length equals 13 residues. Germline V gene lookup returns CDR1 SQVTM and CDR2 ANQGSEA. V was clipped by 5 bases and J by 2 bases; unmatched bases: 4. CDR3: CSVYRGYTDTQYF. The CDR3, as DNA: TGCAGCGTTTACAGGGGTTACACAGATACGCAGTATTTT.

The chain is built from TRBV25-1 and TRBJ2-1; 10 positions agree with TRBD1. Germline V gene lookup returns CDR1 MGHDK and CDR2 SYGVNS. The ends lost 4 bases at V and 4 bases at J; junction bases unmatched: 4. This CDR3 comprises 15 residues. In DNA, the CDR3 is TGTGCCAGCAGTGGTGGACAGGGGGTTTACAATGAGCAGTTCTTC. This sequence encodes CASSGGQGVYNEQFF. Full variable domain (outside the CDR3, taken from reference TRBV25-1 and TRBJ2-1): EADIYQTPRYLVIGTGKKITLECSQTMGHDKMYWYQQDPGMELHLIHYSYGVNSTEKGDLSSESTVSRIRTEHFPLTLESARPSHTSQYLCASSGGQGVYNEQFFGPGTRLTVL.

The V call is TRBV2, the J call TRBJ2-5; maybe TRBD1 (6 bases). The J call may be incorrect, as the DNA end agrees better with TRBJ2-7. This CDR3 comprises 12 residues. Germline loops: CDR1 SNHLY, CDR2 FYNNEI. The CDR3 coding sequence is TGTGCCAGCATTGTACAGGGCTCCGAGCAGTACTTC. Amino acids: CASIVQGSEQYF.